This TCR beta chain was recorded in a study of post-analysis software for immune sequencing data. Study summary: Relapsing-remitting, secondary progressive and progressive-relapsing forms of multiple sclerosis all featured among disease courses.

About this clonotype itself: Its matching antigen is unknown.

Unique molecular identifiers were present in the TCR beta cDNA libraries. Starting from approximately 0.95 to 9.8 million T cells, the study yielded about 500,000 cDNA molecules. Each CDR3 protein gets one entry after TCRdb re-called the PCR reads with MiXCR. The sample consists of about 770,000 distinct CDR3 sequences, just over 45% of them appearing once. Per germline, CDR1 DFQATT and CDR2 SNEGSKA (reference sequence). The V end was cut by 0 bases, the J end by 3 bases, with 12 bases between. The CDR3 contains 15 residues. Study findings and constraints: F measure grouped same-batch samples tightly together. Significantly decreased normalized Chao1 diversity was recorded for multiple sclerosis patients relative to controls. Five TRBV segments, including TRBV5-6, TRBV5-1 and TRBV20-1, were more frequent in patients than controls.

Sequenced: blood. The sequence was collected from a girl aged 5-17 years with multiple sclerosis. This rearrangement joins TRBV20-1 to TRBJ2-4, with D tentatively TRBD1 (7 bases). DNA of the CDR3: TGCAGTGCTAGAGATAGGAGGGACAGCAAAAACATTCAGTACTTC. Amino acids: CSARDRRDSKNIQYF.